This T cell receptor (beta chain) emerged from a study of CD8+ T cells in alopecia areata. Trimming took off 7 bases at V and 4 bases at J, with 13 bases between the two ends. The CDR3 length is 13 residues. Germline V lookup: CDR1 MNHEY, CDR2 SVGAGI. Following extraction, RNA underwent reverse transcription to cDNA, which served as the sequencing template. Here immunoSEQ multiplex PCR was the method, and the copy in TCRdb shows in-frame clones only, minus some. In the table there are approximately 150,000 clones, roughly 60% of which are singletons. J is TRBJ1-1 and V is TRBV6-5; D might be TRBD1 (6 bases). Sequencing was performed on CD4+ T cells sorted from blood. The sequence derives from a human donor in good health. CDR3 protein: CASTKQGSTEAFF. CDR3 DNA: TGTGCCAGCACAAAACAGGGAAGCACTGAAGCTTTCTTT.